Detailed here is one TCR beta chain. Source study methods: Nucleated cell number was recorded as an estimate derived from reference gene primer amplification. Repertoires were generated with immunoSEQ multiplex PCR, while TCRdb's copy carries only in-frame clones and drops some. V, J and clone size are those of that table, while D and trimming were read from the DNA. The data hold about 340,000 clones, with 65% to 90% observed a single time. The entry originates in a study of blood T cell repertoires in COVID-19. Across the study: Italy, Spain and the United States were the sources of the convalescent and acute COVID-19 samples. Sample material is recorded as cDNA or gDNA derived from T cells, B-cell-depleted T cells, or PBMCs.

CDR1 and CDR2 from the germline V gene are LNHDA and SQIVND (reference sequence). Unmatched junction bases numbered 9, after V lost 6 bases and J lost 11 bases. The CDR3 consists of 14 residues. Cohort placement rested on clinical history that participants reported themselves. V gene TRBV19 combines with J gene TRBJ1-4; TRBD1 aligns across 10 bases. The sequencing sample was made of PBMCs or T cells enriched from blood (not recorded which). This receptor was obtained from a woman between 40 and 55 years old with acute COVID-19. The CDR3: CASRKGQGVWKLFF. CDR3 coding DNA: TGTGCCAGTAGGAAAGGACAGGGGGTGTGGAAACTGTTTTTT.